The 2 T cell receptor beta chains in this list originate from one sample, sequenced in a study of shared clonotypes between healthy human individuals. The assay was immunoSEQ multiplex PCR, and TCRdb's table has in-frame clones only and misses some. The table has fewer than 1.4 million clones, approximately 80% seen once. The sequenced sample consisted of memory CD4+ T cells from PBMCs. Noted subset: CD45RA-negative fraction. Every receptor here comes from a young man in good health. Some clones in this sample may be carry-over from other donors' samples.

The rearrangement uses TRBV7-7 and TRBJ1-1, with 10 bases lining up with TRBD1. This CDR3 is built from 16 residues. Germline loops: CDR1 SSHAT, CDR2 FNYEAQ (reference sequence). V shed 2 bases, J shed 5 bases, and the junction held 8 bases outside the gene matches. The CDR3 DNA is TGTGCCAGCAGCTTATTAGCGGGGACAGGGGTTACTGAAGCTTTCTTT. Translating gives CASSLLAGTGVTEAFF.

A single count supports this clone. The chain links TRBV9 to TRBJ1-2; D call uncertain. V lost 2 bases to trimming and J lost 4 bases, with 12 bases between them. The CDR3 has 14 residues. Germline assignment: CDR1 SGDLS and CDR2 YYNGEE. The CDR3 coding sequence is TGTGCCAGCAGCGTGCAGGAAGGCGGCTATGGCTACACCTTC. This encodes CASSVQEGGYGYTF.